This T cell receptor (beta chain) was found in a study of T cells after yellow fever vaccination. Study conclusions and caveats: The authors detected almost none of the vaccine-responding clonotypes in sorted memory subsets on day 0.

This clonotype was counted a few times. TCRdb reanalysed the 5' RACE reads using MiXCR and keeps one entry per CDR3 protein. The sample includes about 26,000 distinct CDR3 sequences, under 5.5% seen only once; the top ten take 30% to 45%. Unmatched junction bases numbered 7, after V lost 3 bases and J lost 9 bases. The length of the CDR3 is 16 residues. Germline V gene lookup returns CDR1 SGHVS and CDR2 FNYEAQ. The chain employs TRBV7-6 and TRBJ2-1, with 14 bases fitting TRBD2. Sequenced material: PBMCs, either bulk or a sorted T-cell subset (CD4+, CD8+, memory, or dextramer-sorted; not recorded which), taken on the day of the yellow fever booster vaccination. The source of this sequence is a young man who received the YFV17D yellow fever vaccine. This CDR3 is CASSFSTSGGAGEQFF. CDR3 nucleotides: TGTGCCAGCAGCTTTTCGACTAGCGGGGGGGCCGGTGAGCAGTTCTTC.